The 13 T cell receptor beta chains below come from one sample, sequenced in a study of beta chain features in type 1 diabetes. Expressed TCRB transcripts were sequenced after all isolated RNA was converted to cDNA. Libraries were prepared by immunoSEQ multiplex PCR; TCRdb keeps only in-frame clonotypes and omits some of them. Of about 28,000 clones detected, less than 60% appear once; the ten largest clones hold 1.5%. Study findings and constraints: People with Type 1 diabetes carried modestly yet significantly shorter TCRB CDR3s in all four CD4+ subsets.

These receptors are not linked to any known antigen. Sequenced: Tregs from blood. The receptors originated from a woman between 18 and 29 years old with type 1 diabetes.

The chain recombines TRBV30 with TRBJ1-3; 7 positions match TRBD1. Germline V gene lookup returns CDR1 GTSNPN and CDR2 SVGIG (reference sequence). This CDR3 has 12 amino acids. V trimming: 2 bases; J trimming: 10 bases; junction bases outside the gene matches: 5. The CDR3 protein is CAWSFQGDTIYF. CDR3 nucleotide sequence: TGTGCCTGGAGTTTCCAGGGGGATACCATATATTTT.

This clone has more than one count but fewer than ten. The chain's CDR3 is CASSPGLLRNTGELFF. The CDR3 DNA reads as TGTGCCAGCAGCCCCGGACTGTTACGGAACACCGGGGAGCTGTTTTTT. The chain carries TRBV5-4 and TRBJ2-2; perhaps TRBD2 as D (5 bases). The germline gives CDR1 SGHNT, CDR2 YYREEE (reference sequence). This CDR3 has 16 residues. Deletions cut 4 bases from V and 1 base from J, with 14 bases between.

The chain is built from TRBV4-1 and TRBJ2-3; TRBD1 aligns across 9 bases. V lost 1 base to trimming and J lost 5 bases; unmatched junction nucleotides: 13. The CDR3 is made up of 18 amino acids. Germline V gene sequence: CDR1 MGHRA, CDR2 YSYEKL. DNA for the CDR3: TGCGCCAGCAGCCAAGGACTTTACAGGGGGCCCTCGTTAGATACGCAGTATTTT. This codes for CASSQGLYRGPSLDTQYF.

As to this clone: The sample holds other DNA sequences that translate to the same CDR3. This chain uses TRBV2 with TRBJ2-1; 8 nucleotides align to TRBD1. J gave up 0 bases and V 5 bases, and 3 bases lay outside the gene matches. The CDR3 loop spans 15 amino acids. Germline lookup yields CDR1 SNHLY and CDR2 FYNNEI. In DNA, the CDR3 is TGTGCCAGCAGTAAACAGGGGGGCTCCTACAATGAGCAGTTCTTC. Translation gives CASSKQGGSYNEQFF.

The chain is built from TRBV5-1 and TRBJ2-7; 7 bases match TRBD1. This CDR3 is built from 15 residues. V lost 4 bases and J lost 3; bases outside the gene matches: 10. The V gene's germline CDR1 is SGHRS and CDR2 YFSETQ. The CDR3 region is CASSPRQGAGYEQYF. Here the CDR3 DNA reads TGCGCCAGCAGCCCGCGACAGGGTGCAGGCTACGAGCAGTACTTC.

The V gene is TRBV6-1, the J gene TRBJ1-2, with TRBD1 as a possible D gene (5 bases). The germline gives CDR1 MNHNS, CDR2 SASEGT. Trimming removed 1 base at V and 4 bases at J, with 13 bases between. This CDR3 contains 15 residues. CDR3 region: CASSEGGGRSYGYTF. The CDR3, as DNA: TGTGCCAGCAGTGAAGGCGGGGGAAGGTCCTATGGCTACACCTTC.

This chain links TRBV10-2 with TRBJ1-1; tentatively, D is TRBD1 (6 bases). The CDR3 contains 13 residues. Germline-derived CDR1 and CDR2 are WSHSY and SAAADI. V was cut by 5 bases and J by 4 bases, with 11 bases left in between. CDR3 in DNA: TGCGCCAGCAGTTTACAGGGCACCACTGAAGCTTTCTTT. It specifies CASSLQGTTEAFF.

V is TRBV29-1 and J is TRBJ1-2; tentatively, D is TRBD1 (5 bases). V lost 3 bases to trimming and J lost 4 bases, with 21 bases between them. There are 16 residues in the CDR3. The germline V gene encodes CDR1 SQVTM and CDR2 ANQGSEA. CDR3 region: CSVDPQGLWDGYGYTF. The CDR3 nucleotides are TGCAGCGTTGACCCCCAGGGACTGTGGGATGGCTATGGCTACACCTTC.

The CDR3 protein is CSVVPRGNTEAFF. The CDR3 region has the DNA TGCAGCGTTGTTCCCAGGGGAAACACTGAAGCTTTCTTT. The chain uses TRBV29-1 and TRBJ1-1, with D possibly matching TRBD1 (6 bases). Trimming took off 4 bases at V and 2 bases at J, with 11 bases between the two ends. Germline CDR1 and CDR2: SQVTM and ANQGSEA. This CDR3 is built from 13 residues.

The chain links TRBV30 to TRBJ1-5; D perhaps matches TRBD1 (5 bases). Trimming took off 0 bases at V and 6 bases at J, with 12 bases between the two ends. Germline values: CDR1 GTSNPN, CDR2 SVGIG (reference sequence). The CDR3 extends over 14 amino acids. CDR3 in DNA: TGTGCCTGGAGTGTACGGGGGGGACTTCAGCCCCAGCATTTT. It encodes CAWSVRGGLQPQHF.

This clone was recorded only once. The chain joins TRBV14 to TRBJ1-2; the D gene is possibly TRBD1 (5 bases). This CDR3 is built from 18 residues. The V gene lost 5 bases and the J gene lost 6 bases, with 28 bases spanning the gap. Germline-derived CDR1 and CDR2 are SGHDN and FVKESK. The CDR3 protein is CASSSRRGVPYTGDGYTF. For the CDR3, the DNA is TGTGCCAGCAGCTCCCGGCGGGGGGTTCCTTACACAGGAGATGGCTACACCTTC.

The genes are TRBV21-1 and TRBJ2-7; the table's D gene call, TRBD1, was not cross checked with the DNA. TRBV21-1 is classified as a pseudogene. The CDR3 sequence is 13 residues long. CDR3 residues: CASRQGNMNEQYV. The CDR3 DNA sequence: TGTGCCAGCAGACAGGGGAATATGAACGAGCAGTACGTC.

This chain links TRBV7-2 with TRBJ2-2, with a possible D match to TRBD1 (6 bases). The germline V gene has CDR1 SGHTA and CDR2 FQGNSA. V lost 5 bases and J lost 8, with 15 bases in between. There are 14 residues in the CDR3. The CDR3 DNA follows: TGTGCCAGCAGCCCCACCGGTGGACAGGGGGAGCTGTTTTTT. Encoded protein: CASSPTGGQGELFF.